This TCR beta chain was identified in a study of identical twins. This CDR3 comprises 15 residues. Findings and limits, study-wide: The models systematically underestimated how much out-of-frame TCR alpha was shared in monozygotic twins. With beta out-of-frame sequences, excess sharing by twins was weaker.

The cDNA had a unique molecular identifier and a template-switch universal primer site. Each CDR3 protein is one row after TCRdb ran MiXCR on the 5' RACE reads. The sample consists of about 1.7 million distinct CDR3 sequences, about 32% of them appearing once. Of note for this clonotype: Antigen unknown. This may be a read error: a much more frequent sequence differs by one nucleotide.

This TCR derives from a newborn girl in good health. The sequenced sample was cord blood. The chain recombines TRBV12-3 or TRBV12-4 with TRBJ2-4; D perhaps matches TRBD2 (5 bases). The J call may be wrong; the DNA end is better matched by TRBJ2-7. CDR3 DNA sequence: TGTGCCAACAGTTTAGGCGGGTCTAGCTCCTACGAGCAGTACTTC. The encoded protein is CANSLGGSSSYEQYF.